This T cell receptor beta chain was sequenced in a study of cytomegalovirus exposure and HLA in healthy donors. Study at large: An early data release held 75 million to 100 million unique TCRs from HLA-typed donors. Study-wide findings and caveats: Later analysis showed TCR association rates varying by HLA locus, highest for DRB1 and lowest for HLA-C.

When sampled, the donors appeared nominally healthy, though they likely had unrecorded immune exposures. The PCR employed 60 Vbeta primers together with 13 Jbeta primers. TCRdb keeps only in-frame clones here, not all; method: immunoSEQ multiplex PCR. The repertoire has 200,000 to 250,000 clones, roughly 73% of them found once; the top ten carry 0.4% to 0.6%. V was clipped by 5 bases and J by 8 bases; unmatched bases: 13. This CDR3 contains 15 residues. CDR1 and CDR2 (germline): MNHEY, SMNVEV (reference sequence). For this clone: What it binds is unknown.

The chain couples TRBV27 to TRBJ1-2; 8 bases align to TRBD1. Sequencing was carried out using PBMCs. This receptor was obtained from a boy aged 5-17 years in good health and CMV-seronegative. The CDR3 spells CASSPWGTGIAGYTF. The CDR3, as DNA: TGTGCCAGCAGTCCATGGGGGACAGGTATAGCCGGCTACACCTTC.